These T cell receptor beta chains were read from a single sample in a study of siplizumab effects on memory and regulatory T cells. Clones were read by immunoSEQ multiplex PCR, and TCRdb kept only the in-frame ones, dropping some. This repertoire shows about 100,000 clones, less than 95% found once; its top ten account for 1% to 1.5%. The sample consisted of non-Treg CD4+ T cells sorted from blood. The receptors stem from a human donor in good health. Each CDR3 is given with its conserved first and last residue. D genes are given only for firm matches. Clone size is not always given. Where it is, it says once, few, many or a class for expanded clones.

D	V	size	J	CDR3	DNA
NA	TRBV20-1	NA	TRBJ1-2	CSAPGRNGYTF	TGCAGTGCTCCTGGGCGGAATGGCTACACCTTC
NA	TRBV7-7	NA	TRBJ2-2	CASSPRSAGTNTGELFF	TGTGCTAGCAGCCCTCGTTCAGCGGGGACAAACACCGGGGAGCTGTTTTTT
TRBD2	TRBV19	NA	TRBJ2-7	CASSKFGLAASYEQYF	TGTGCCAGTAGTAAATTCGGACTAGCGGCCTCCTACGAGCAGTACTTC
TRBD1	TRBV6-5	medium-sized	TRBJ1-2	CASSRDRDGYGYTF	TGTGCCAGCAGCCGAGACAGGGATGGGTATGGCTACACCTTC
NA	TRBV18	NA	TRBJ1-4	CASSPMGTSNEKLFF	TGTGCCAGCTCGCCAATGGGGACGTCTAATGAAAAACTGTTTTTT
TRBD2	TRBV5-4	NA	TRBJ2-7	CASSTQREDGEQYF	TGTGCCAGCAGCACCCAGCGGGAGGATGGCGAGCAGTACTTC
NA	TRBV6-5	NA	TRBJ1-6	CATSRGAGYNSPLHF	TGTGCCACATCCCGGGGGGCAGGCTATAATTCACCCCTCCACTTT
TRBD1	TRBV27	NA	TRBJ2-5	CASSRGQWYQETQYF	TGTGCCAGCAGTAGGGGACAGTGGTACCAAGAGACCCAGTACTTC
NA	TRBV18	NA	TRBJ2-1	CASSLQGGNYNEQFF	TGTGCCAGCTCACTACAGGGGGGGAATTACAATGAGCAGTTCTTC
NA	TRBV28	NA	TRBJ1-4	CASSKMSYEKLFF	TGTGCCAGCAGTAAAATGTCTTATGAAAAACTGTTTTTT
NA	TRBV9	few	TRBJ2-2	CASSATGELFF	TGTGCCAGCAGCGCCACCGGGGAGCTGTTTTTT
NA	TRBV7-9	NA	TRBJ1-5	CASSLGTGGNQPQHF	TGTGCCAGCAGCTTAGGTACAGGAGGCAATCAGCCCCAGCATTTT
TRBD1	TRBV5-8	NA	TRBJ1-5	CASSLDRGHQPQHF	TGTGCCAGCAGCTTGGACAGGGGGCATCAGCCCCAGCATTTT
NA	TRBV4-2	NA	TRBJ2-1	CASSHGGGISYNEQFF	TGTGCCAGCAGCCATGGCGGCGGGATTTCCTACAATGAGCAGTTCTTC
NA	TRBV10-3	NA	TRBJ1-1	CAISGVVGAGTEAFF	TGTGCCATCAGTGGCGTAGTTGGGGCTGGCACTGAAGCTTTCTTT
NA	TRBV2	NA	TRBJ2-2	CASSRISLQSGGELFF	TGTGCCAGCAGTAGGATATCGTTACAAAGCGGCGGGGAGCTGTTTTTT
NA	TRBV7-9	NA	TRBJ1-5	CASSLGDTYQPQHF	TGTGCCAGCAGCTTAGGGGACACCTATCAGCCCCAGCATTTT
NA	TRBV7-3	NA	TRBJ2-3	CASSLYADTQYF	TGTGCCAGCAGCTTATATGCAGATACGCAGTATTTT
NA	TRBV28	NA	TRBJ2-2	CASSLEAGAVTGELFF	TGTGCCAGCAGTTTAGAAGCTGGGGCGGTCACCGGGGAGCTGTTTTTT
TRBD2	TRBV2	NA	TRBJ2-3	CASSPLAGTTDTQYF	TGTGCCAGCAGCCCACTAGCGGGAACGACAGATACGCAGTATTTT
NA	TRBV2	NA	TRBJ2-2	CASSENRDTGELFF	TGTGCCAGCAGTGAAAACAGGGACACCGGGGAGCTGTTTTTT
NA	TRBV28	NA	TRBJ2-1	CASSVIEVPTGNEQFF	TGTGCCAGCAGTGTCATTGAAGTGCCCACAGGCAATGAGCAGTTCTTC
NA	TRBV10-1	few	TRBJ2-7	CATGTSSYEQYF	TGCGCCACCGGGACTTCCTCCTACGAGCAGTACTTC
NA	TRBV19	NA	TRBJ2-2	CASSRANEAGELFF	TGTGCCAGTAGTAGGGCGAATGAGGCCGGGGAGCTGTTTTTT
TRBD1	TRBV10-1	NA	TRBJ1-1	CASRKDRENTEAFF	TGCGCCAGCAGGAAGGACAGGGAGAACACTGAAGCTTTCTTT
TRBD2	TRBV12-5	NA	TRBJ2-5	CASGLVVGLPGGETQYF	TGTGCTAGTGGTTTGGTGGTGGGACTACCGGGGGGGGAGACCCAGTACTTC
TRBD1	TRBV15	once	TRBJ2-6	CATSGSMTGVGANVLTF	TGTGCCACCAGCGGATCTATGACAGGGGTAGGGGCCAACGTCCTGACTTTC
TRBD2	TRBV7-3	NA	TRBJ2-1	CASSATSGSSYNEQFF	TGTGCCAGCAGCGCCACTAGCGGGAGCTCCTACAATGAGCAGTTCTTC
NA	TRBV6-5	NA	TRBJ1-2	CASSEGPHGYTF	TGTGCCAGCAGTGAAGGGCCCCATGGCTACACCTTC
TRBD2	TRBV9	NA	TRBJ2-2	CASSGGLVPGELFF	TGTGCCAGCAGCGGGGGACTAGTCCCCGGGGAGCTGTTTTTT
NA	TRBV19	NA	TRBJ1-5	CASSRDGNQPQHF	TGTGCCAGTAGCAGGGACGGCAATCAGCCCCAGCATTTT
NA	TRBV7-3	NA	TRBJ1-2	CASSLWAVTNYGYTF	TGTGCCAGCAGCTTATGGGCAGTAACTAACTATGGCTACACCTTC
NA	TRBV2	few	TRBJ2-5	CASKRESQETQYF	TGTGCCAGCAAACGGGAGTCCCAAGAGACCCAGTACTTC
TRBD1	TRBV5-4	NA	TRBJ2-3	CASSLTGGDTQYF	TGTGCCAGCAGCCTGACAGGGGGAGATACGCAGTATTTT
TRBD1	TRBV18	NA	TRBJ1-1	CASSPAGGKNTEAFF	TGTGCCAGCTCACCAGCAGGGGGGAAGAACACTGAAGCTTTCTTT